Shown below are 18 T cell receptor beta chains from a single sample sequenced in a study of blood T cell repertoires in COVID-19. Assay: immunoSEQ multiplex PCR; the TCRdb copy retains only in-frame clones and omits some. The table lists approximately 220,000 clones, about four fifths of them singletons. Sequencing input: PBMCs or T cells enriched from blood (not recorded which). The receptors originated from a woman aged 50 to 60 who had been exposed to COVID-19.

This chain links TRBV7-9 with TRBJ1-1; D might be TRBD1 (5 bases). Trimming cost V 2 bases and J 2 bases, with 12 bases left between them. The germline V gene encodes CDR1 SEHNR and CDR2 FQNEAQ (reference sequence). There are 15 residues in the CDR3. Here the CDR3 reads CASSLPQGGNTEAFF. CDR3 sequence (DNA): TGTGCCAGCAGCTTACCCCAGGGTGGAAACACTGAAGCTTTCTTT.

This clone was picked up a small number of times. V usage is TRBV30 and J usage is TRBJ1-1; D is uncertain. The CDR3 totals 12 residues. The V and J ends lost 7 bases and 10 bases respectively, with 19 bases between them. Germline-derived CDR1 and CDR2 are GTSNPN and SVGIG (reference sequence). The CDR3 region is CASYRPRERAFF. Here the CDR3 DNA reads TGTGCCTCTTACCGGCCTCGCGAGCGAGCTTTCTTT.

The chain employs TRBV7-2 and TRBJ1-6; D uncertain. This CDR3 is built from 19 residues. V was cut by 1 base and J by 4 bases, with 20 bases left in between. From germline, CDR1 is SGHTA and CDR2 FQGNSA. The CDR3 coding sequence is TGTGCCAGCAGCTTAGGTGGCCCATTTGGGAGAGCTTATAATTCACCCCTCCACTTT. Translating gives CASSLGGPFGRAYNSPLHF.

The chain employs TRBV6-1 and TRBJ2-3, with TRBD1 as a possible D gene (6 bases). CDR3 length equals 16 residues. Germline CDR1 is MNHNS and CDR2 is SASEGT. The V end lost 2 bases, the J end lost 1 base, and 13 bases lay between the germline ends. The CDR3 spells CASSEYGWGRTDTQYF. CDR3 bases: TGTGCCAGCAGTGAATACGGGTGGGGGCGCACAGATACGCAGTATTTT.

By its share, this clone is medium-sized (0.01 to 0.1%). V is TRBV25-1 and J is TRBJ2-2; 7 nucleotides agree with TRBD1. V trimming: 4 bases; J trimming: 1 base; junction bases outside the gene matches: 3. Germline CDR1 reads MGHDK; CDR2 reads SYGVNS. The CDR3 has 15 residues. The DNA of the CDR3 is TGTGCCAGCAGTGGGCGGACAGGGAACACCGGGGAGCTGTTTTTT. Translating gives CASSGRTGNTGELFF.

The V and J genes are TRBV27 and TRBJ1-6; D unclear. Germline V CDR1 and CDR2: MNHEY, SMNVEV (reference sequence). Trimming took off 3 bases at V and 6 bases at J, with 6 bases between the two ends. This CDR3 comprises 13 residues. CDR3 sequence reads: CASSFTSNSPLHF. In DNA, the CDR3 is TGTGCCAGCAGTTTTACCAGTAATTCACCCCTCCACTTT.

CDR3 protein: CASSIDFRMNTEAFF. CDR3 sequence (DNA): TGTGCCAGTAGTATAGATTTCAGGATGAACACTGAAGCTTTCTTT. The genes are TRBV19 and TRBJ1-1; D gene unclear. The germline CDR1 and CDR2 sequences are LNHDA and SQIVND (reference sequence). Trimming removed 0 bases from V and 0 bases from J, with 8 bases in between. The CDR3 extends over 15 amino acids.

J is TRBJ1-3 and V is TRBV6-5; D gene ambiguous. Germline CDR1 MNHEY, CDR2 SVGAGI. The CDR3 length is 13 residues. The V and J ends lost 4 bases and 4 bases respectively, with 8 bases between them. The DNA for the CDR3 is TGTGCCAGCAGTTCTGAGGGCGGAAACACCATATATTTT. It translates to CASSSEGGNTIYF.

This clone showed up just a few times. The chain couples TRBV2 to TRBJ1-5; D gene unclear. Germline V gene sequence: CDR1 SNHLY, CDR2 FYNNEI. V dropped 8 bases and J dropped 3 bases, with 14 bases sitting between them. The CDR3 is 14 amino acids. CDR3: CASGIASPNQPQHF. The CDR3 coding sequence is TGTGCCAGCGGAATAGCCAGTCCCAATCAGCCCCAGCATTTT. Full variable domain (missing parts from reference TRBV2 and TRBJ1-5): EPEVTQTPSHQVTQMGQEVILRCVPISNHLYFYWYRQILGQKVEFLVSFYNNEISEKSEIFDDQFSVERPDGSNFTLKIRSTKLEDSAMYFCASGIASPNQPQHFGDGTRLSIL.

A few counts support this clone. The V and J genes are TRBV5-4 and TRBJ1-2, with D unclear. Germline CDR1 reads SGHNT; CDR2 reads YYREEE (reference sequence). V was shortened by 4 bases and J by 2 bases, with 9 bases between the two germline ends. CDR3 size: 13 residues. The CDR3 reads CASSPDGNYGYTF. The CDR3 bases are TGTGCCAGCAGCCCAGACGGGAACTATGGCTACACCTTC.

The chain has TRBV7-7 and TRBJ1-1, with D unresolved. CDR3 size: 13 residues. Germline V gene sequence: CDR1 SSHAT, CDR2 FNYEAQ (reference sequence). V was trimmed by 1 base and J by 6 bases, leaving 9 bases between them. CDR3 in DNA: TGTGCCAGCAGCTTAGATACGGGAGCTGAAGCTTTCTTT. Protein product: CASSLDTGAEAFF.

The chain combines TRBV3-1 (or the pseudogene TRBV3-2) with TRBJ1-6, with 11 nucleotides matching TRBD1. Germline V gene lookup returns CDR1 LGHDT and CDR2 YNNKEL (reference sequence). Losses at the gene ends were 4 bases for V and 4 bases for J; bases not matched to a gene: 3. The CDR3 is 16 amino acids. The CDR3 sequence: CASSRTGGTYNSPLHF. Here the CDR3 DNA reads TGTGCCAGCAGCCGGACAGGGGGCACATATAATTCACCCCTCCACTTT.

The chain employs TRBV18 and TRBJ1-6; 7 nucleotides agree with TRBD1. V shed 4 bases, J shed 8 bases, and the junction held 11 bases outside the gene matches. CDR1 KGHSH and CDR2 LQKENI come from the germline V gene. The CDR3 spans 16 residues. The chain's CDR3 is CASSLNRGTPDSPLHF. The CDR3 DNA reads as TGTGCCAGCTCACTGAACAGGGGCACACCTGATTCACCCCTCCACTTT.

The gene calls are TRBV5-1 and TRBJ2-5; 10 positions match TRBD1. CDR1 is SGHRS, CDR2 YFSETQ, per germline. The CDR3 covers 16 residues. Trimming cost V 4 bases and J 4 bases; bases outside gene matches: 10. For the CDR3, the DNA is TGCGCCAGCAGCGCTCTCGGGACAGGGGTAGGAGAGACCCAGTACTTC. This gives the protein CASSALGTGVGETQYF.

This clone was seen only once. This CDR3 is also generated by other DNA sequences in the sample. The chain is built from TRBV18 and TRBJ2-7; tentatively, D is TRBD2 (6 bases). CDR3 length equals 14 residues. V gave up 2 bases and J gave up 0 bases, with 8 bases separating them. CDR1 is KGHSH and CDR2 is LQKENI in the germline V gene. The chain's CDR3 is CASSPGGSSYEQYF. The CDR3 DNA follows: TGTGCCAGCTCACCAGGGGGGAGCTCCTACGAGCAGTACTTC.

In this sample, this clone turned up a few times. V gene TRBV9 combines with J gene TRBJ2-1; 8 bases are shared with TRBD2. The trim removed 3 bases at V and 6 bases at J, leaving 14 bases unmatched. Germline CDR1 SGDLS, CDR2 YYNGEE. The CDR3 extends over 17 amino acids. The CDR3: CASSEVAGGPTTNEQFF. CDR3 in DNA: TGTGCCAGCAGCGAAGTCGCGGGGGGTCCCACTACCAATGAGCAGTTCTTC.

This rearrangement joins TRBV5-1 to TRBJ2-7, with 7 bases identical to TRBD2. The CDR3 covers 14 residues. Germline CDR1 SGHRS, CDR2 YFSETQ. J gave up 4 bases and V 4 bases, and 8 bases lay outside the gene matches. The CDR3 nucleotides read TGCGCCAGCAGCGCGACCGGGGGGAGGTACGAGCAGTACTTC. Translated: CASSATGGRYEQYF.

The rearrangement uses TRBV30 and TRBJ2-3; D gene unclear. Looked up from germline, CDR1 is GTSNPN and CDR2 is SVGIG (reference sequence). Trimming removed 4 bases at V and 2 bases at J, with 10 bases between. This CDR3 region has 13 residues. CDR3 region: CAWNGVITDTQYF. CDR3 nucleotides: TGTGCCTGGAACGGTGTTATCACAGATACGCAGTATTTT. Complete variable domain (other parts from reference TRBV30 and TRBJ2-3): SQTIHQWPATLVQPVGSPLSLECTVEGTSNPNLYWYRQAAGRGLQLLFYSVGIGQISSEVPQNLSASRPQDRQFILSSKKLLLSDSGFYLCAWNGVITDTQYFGPGTRLTVL.